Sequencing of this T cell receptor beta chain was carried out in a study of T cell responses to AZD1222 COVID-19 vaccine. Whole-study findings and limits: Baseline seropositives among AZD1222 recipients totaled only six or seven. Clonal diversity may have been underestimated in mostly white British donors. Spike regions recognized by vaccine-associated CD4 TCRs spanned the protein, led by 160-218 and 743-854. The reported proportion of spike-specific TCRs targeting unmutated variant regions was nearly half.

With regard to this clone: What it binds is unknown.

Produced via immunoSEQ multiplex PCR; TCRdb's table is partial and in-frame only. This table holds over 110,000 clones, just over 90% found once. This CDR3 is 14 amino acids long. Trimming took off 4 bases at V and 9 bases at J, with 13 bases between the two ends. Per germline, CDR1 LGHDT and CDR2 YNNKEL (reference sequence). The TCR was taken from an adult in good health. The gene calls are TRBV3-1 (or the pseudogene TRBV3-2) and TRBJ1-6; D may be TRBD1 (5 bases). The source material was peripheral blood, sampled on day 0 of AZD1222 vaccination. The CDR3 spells CASSREDTGSPLHF. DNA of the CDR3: TGTGCCAGCAGCCGAGAGGACACTGGTTCACCCCTCCACTTT.